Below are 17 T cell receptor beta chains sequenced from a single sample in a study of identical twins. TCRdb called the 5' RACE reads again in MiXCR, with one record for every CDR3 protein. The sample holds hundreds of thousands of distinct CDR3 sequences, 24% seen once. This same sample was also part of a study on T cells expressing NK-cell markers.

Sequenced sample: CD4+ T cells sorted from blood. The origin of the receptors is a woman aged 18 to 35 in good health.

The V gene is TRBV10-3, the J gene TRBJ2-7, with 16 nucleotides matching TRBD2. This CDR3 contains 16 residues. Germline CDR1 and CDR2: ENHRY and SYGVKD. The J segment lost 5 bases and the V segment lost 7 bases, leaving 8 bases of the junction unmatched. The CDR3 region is CAINPGLAGGSNEQYF. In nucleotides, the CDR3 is TGTGCCATCAATCCGGGACTAGCGGGGGGGTCTAACGAGCAGTACTTC.

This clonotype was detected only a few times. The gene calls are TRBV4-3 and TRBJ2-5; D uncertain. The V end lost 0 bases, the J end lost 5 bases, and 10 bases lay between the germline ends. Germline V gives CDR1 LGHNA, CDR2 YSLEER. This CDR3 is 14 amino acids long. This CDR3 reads CASSQDAGGETQYF. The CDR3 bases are TGCGCCAGCAGCCAAGATGCAGGTGGGGAGACCCAGTACTTC.

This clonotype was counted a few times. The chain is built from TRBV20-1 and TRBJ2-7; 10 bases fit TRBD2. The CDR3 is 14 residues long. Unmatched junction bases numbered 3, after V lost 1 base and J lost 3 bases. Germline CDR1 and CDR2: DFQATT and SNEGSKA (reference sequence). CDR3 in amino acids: CSARVQREGYEQYF. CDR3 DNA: TGCAGTGCTAGAGTCCAGCGGGAGGGCTACGAGCAGTACTTC.

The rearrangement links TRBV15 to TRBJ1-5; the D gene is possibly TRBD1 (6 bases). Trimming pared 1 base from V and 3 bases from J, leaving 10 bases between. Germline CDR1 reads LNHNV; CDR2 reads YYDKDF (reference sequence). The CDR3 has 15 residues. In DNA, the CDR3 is TGTGCCACCAGCAGAGGACCAGGGGCCAATCAGCCCCAGCATTTT. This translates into CATSRGPGANQPQHF. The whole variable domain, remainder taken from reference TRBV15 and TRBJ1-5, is DAMVIQNPRYQVTQFGKPVTLSCSQTLNHNVMYWYQQKSSQAPKLLFHYYDKDFNNEADTPDNFQSRRPNTSFCFLDIRSPGLGDTAMYLCATSRGPGANQPQHFGDGTRLSIL.

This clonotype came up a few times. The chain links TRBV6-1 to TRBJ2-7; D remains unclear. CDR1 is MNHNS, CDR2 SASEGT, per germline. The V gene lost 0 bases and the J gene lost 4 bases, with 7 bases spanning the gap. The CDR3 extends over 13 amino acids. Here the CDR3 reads CASSEAPEYEQYF. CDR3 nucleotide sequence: TGTGCCAGCAGTGAAGCGCCTGAATACGAGCAGTACTTC.

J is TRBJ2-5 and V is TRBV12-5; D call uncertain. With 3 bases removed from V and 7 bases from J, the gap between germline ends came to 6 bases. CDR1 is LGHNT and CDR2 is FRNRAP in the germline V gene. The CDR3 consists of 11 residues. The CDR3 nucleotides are TGTGCTAGTGGTTTCGGCGGGACCCAGTACTTC. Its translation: CASGFGGTQYF.

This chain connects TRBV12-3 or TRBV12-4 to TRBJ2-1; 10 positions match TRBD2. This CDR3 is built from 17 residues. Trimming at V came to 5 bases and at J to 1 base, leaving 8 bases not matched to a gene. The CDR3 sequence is CASSRSTSGASYNEQFF. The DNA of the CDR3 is TGTGCCAGCAGTCGCTCAACTAGCGGGGCTTCCTACAATGAGCAGTTCTTC.

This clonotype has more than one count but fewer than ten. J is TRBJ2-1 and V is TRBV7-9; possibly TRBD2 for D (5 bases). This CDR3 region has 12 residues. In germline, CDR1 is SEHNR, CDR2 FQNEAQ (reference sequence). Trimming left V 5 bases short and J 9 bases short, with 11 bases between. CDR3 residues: CASSRDYAEQFF. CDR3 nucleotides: TGTGCCAGCAGCCGTGACTACGCTGAGCAGTTCTTC. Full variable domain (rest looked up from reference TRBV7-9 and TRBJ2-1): DTGVSQNPRHKITKRGQNVTFRCDPISEHNRLYWYRQTLGQGPEFLTYFQNEAQLEKSRLLSDRFSAERPKGSFSTLEIQRTEQGDSAMYLCASSRDYAEQFFGPGTRLTVL.

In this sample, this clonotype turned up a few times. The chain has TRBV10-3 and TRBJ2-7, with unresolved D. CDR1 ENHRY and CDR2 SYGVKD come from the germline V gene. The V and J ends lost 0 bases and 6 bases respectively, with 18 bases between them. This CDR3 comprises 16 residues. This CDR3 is CAISESSGMMFGEQYF. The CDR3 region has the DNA TGTGCCATCAGTGAGTCGAGTGGGATGATGTTTGGCGAGCAGTACTTC.

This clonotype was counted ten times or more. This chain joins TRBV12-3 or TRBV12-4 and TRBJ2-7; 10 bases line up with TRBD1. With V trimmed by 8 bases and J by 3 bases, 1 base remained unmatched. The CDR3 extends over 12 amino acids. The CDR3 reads CASRDRGYEQYF. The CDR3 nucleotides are TGTGCCAGCCGGGACAGGGGCTACGAGCAGTACTTC.

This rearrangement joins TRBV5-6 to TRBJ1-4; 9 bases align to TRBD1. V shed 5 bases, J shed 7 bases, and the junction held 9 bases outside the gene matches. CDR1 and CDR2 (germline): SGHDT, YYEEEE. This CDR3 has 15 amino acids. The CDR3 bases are TGTGCCAGCAGTACCACAGGGGGCTTCAGTGAAAAACTGTTTTTT. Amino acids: CASSTTGGFSEKLFF.

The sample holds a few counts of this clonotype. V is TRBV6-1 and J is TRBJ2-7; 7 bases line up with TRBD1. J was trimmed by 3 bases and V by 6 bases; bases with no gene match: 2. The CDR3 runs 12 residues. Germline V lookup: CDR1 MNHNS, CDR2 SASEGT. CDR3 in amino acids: CASRTGVYEQYF. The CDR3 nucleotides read TGTGCCAGCAGAACAGGGGTCTACGAGCAGTACTTC.

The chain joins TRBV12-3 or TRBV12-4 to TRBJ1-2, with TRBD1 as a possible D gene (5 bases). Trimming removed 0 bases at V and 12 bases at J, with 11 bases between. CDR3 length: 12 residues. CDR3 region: CASSLAHPGHTF. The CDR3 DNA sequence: TGTGCCAGCAGTTTAGCACACCCGGGACACACCTTC.

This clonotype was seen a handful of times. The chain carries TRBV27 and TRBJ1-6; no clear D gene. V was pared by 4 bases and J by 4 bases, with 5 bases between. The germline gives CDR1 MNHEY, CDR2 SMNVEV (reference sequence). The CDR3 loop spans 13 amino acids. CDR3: CASSSSYNSPLHF. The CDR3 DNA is TGTGCCAGCAGTTCCTCTTATAATTCACCCCTCCACTTT.

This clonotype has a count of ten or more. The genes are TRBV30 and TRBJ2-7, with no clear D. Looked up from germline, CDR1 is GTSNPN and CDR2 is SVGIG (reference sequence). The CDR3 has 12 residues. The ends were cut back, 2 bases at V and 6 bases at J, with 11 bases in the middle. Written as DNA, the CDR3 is TGTGCCTGGAGTAGGCCAAAGGGCGAGCAGTACTTC. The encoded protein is CAWSRPKGEQYF. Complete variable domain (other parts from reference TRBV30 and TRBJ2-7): SQTIHQWPATLVQPVGSPLSLECTVEGTSNPNLYWYRQAAGRGLQLLFYSVGIGQISSEVPQNLSASRPQDRQFILSSKKLLLSDSGFYLCAWSRPKGEQYFGPGTRLTVT.

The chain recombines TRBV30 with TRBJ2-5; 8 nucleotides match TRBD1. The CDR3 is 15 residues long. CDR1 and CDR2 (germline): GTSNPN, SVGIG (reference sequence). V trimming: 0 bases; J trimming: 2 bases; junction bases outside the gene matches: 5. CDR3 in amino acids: CAWSVGQGGQETQYF. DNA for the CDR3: TGTGCCTGGAGTGTCGGACAGGGTGGGCAAGAGACCCAGTACTTC.

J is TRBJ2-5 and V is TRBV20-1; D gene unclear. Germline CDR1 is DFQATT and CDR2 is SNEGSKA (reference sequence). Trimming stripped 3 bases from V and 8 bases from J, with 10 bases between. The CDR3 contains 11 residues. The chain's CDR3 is CSASEAGTQYF. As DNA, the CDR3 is TGCAGTGCTAGTGAAGCCGGTACCCAGTACTTC.